These 21 T cell receptor beta chains originate from one sample sequenced in a study of T-cell memory formation after mild COVID-19. TCRdb reprocessed the 5' RACE reads via MiXCR and lists one record per CDR3 protein. The table has roughly 600,000 distinct CDR3 sequences, approximately 19% seen once. The sequenced sample was PBMCs or a T cell subset sorted from them (not recorded which). The receptors were sampled from an adult woman who had mild COVID-19 (a few samples of this study predate the infection). Cell type and time point are not known.

This clonotype was seen many times. The rearrangement uses TRBV12-3 or TRBV12-4 and TRBJ2-3, with D perhaps assigned TRBD1 or TRBD2 (6 bases each). The CDR3 runs to 14 residues. Deletions cut 5 bases from V and 2 bases from J, with 11 bases between. The CDR3 region has the DNA TGTGCCAGCAGTGAGACGGGGGCCACAGATACGCAGTATTTT. Amino acid sequence: CASSETGATDTQYF.

This clonotype was detected only a few times. The chain couples TRBV6-6 to TRBJ2-1, with 7 bases matching TRBD1. Looked up from germline, CDR1 is MNHNY and CDR2 is SVGAGI (reference sequence). Trimming took 8 bases from V and 6 from J; bases not matched to a gene: 4. The CDR3 is made up of 12 amino acids. CDR3 coding DNA: TGTGCCAGCGAGACAGGGACCAATGAGCAGTTCTTC. Residues: CASETGTNEQFF.

The CDR3 here is CASSKGLLTDTQYF. The DNA of the CDR3 is TGTGCCAGCAGTAAAGGACTGCTCACAGATACGCAGTATTTT. The rearrangement joins TRBV2 to TRBJ2-3, with a tentative D call TRBD2 (5 bases). Germline assignment: CDR1 SNHLY and CDR2 FYNNEI. The V and J ends lost 5 bases and 2 bases respectively, with 11 bases between them. The CDR3 is made up of 14 amino acids. Based on the CDR3 plus reference TRBV2 and TRBJ2-3, the full variable domain is EPEVTQTPSHQVTQMGQEVILRCVPISNHLYFYWYRQILGQKVEFLVSFYNNEISEKSEIFDDQFSVERPDGSNFTLKIRSTKLEDSAMYFCASSKGLLTDTQYFGPGTRLTVL.

The table lists this clonotype with a few counts. The chain employs TRBV20-1 and TRBJ1-5; no firm D call. This CDR3 contains 15 residues. The germline CDR1 and CDR2 sequences are DFQATT and SNEGSKA (reference sequence). With 0 bases removed from V and 5 bases from J, the gap between germline ends came to 14 bases. CDR3 in DNA: TGCAGTGCTAGAGATATGATGGTCCTATATCAGCCCCAGCATTTT. It encodes CSARDMMVLYQPQHF.

This clonotype was observed a single time. CDR3 sequence reads: CSARYQQGVGEQFF. CDR3 nucleotides: TGCAGTGCTAGATACCAACAGGGGGTCGGTGAGCAGTTCTTC. The chain has TRBV20-1 and TRBJ2-1; TRBD1 aligns across 8 bases. Germline V gene lookup returns CDR1 DFQATT and CDR2 SNEGSKA (reference sequence). CDR3 length: 14 residues. J gave up 9 bases and V 2 bases, and 9 bases lay outside the gene matches.

The chain has TRBV30 and TRBJ1-3; D unresolved. This CDR3 comprises 16 residues. Per germline, CDR1 GTSNPN and CDR2 SVGIG (reference sequence). V was shortened by 2 bases and J by 0 bases, with 14 bases between the two germline ends. In DNA, the CDR3 is TGTGCCTGGAGTTCACAGATACCCAGCTCTGGAAACACCATATATTTT. Its protein product is CAWSSQIPSSGNTIYF.

This clonotype was observed a few times. The chain uses TRBV29-1 and TRBJ1-1, with D maybe TRBD1 (5 bases). This CDR3 has 12 residues. CDR1 is SQVTM, CDR2 ANQGSEA, per germline. Trimming pared 6 bases from V and 5 bases from J, leaving 13 bases between. The CDR3 protein is CSVGWGVTEAFF. In DNA, the CDR3 is TGCAGCGTGGGGTGGGGGGTTACTGAAGCTTTCTTT. Variable domain in full (rest from reference TRBV29-1 and TRBJ1-1): SAVISQKPSRDICQRGTSLTIQCQVDSQVTMMFWYRQQPGQSLTLIATANQGSEATYESGFVIDKFPISRPNLTFSTLTVSNMSPEDSSIYLCSVGWGVTEAFFGQGTRLTVV.

The chain recombines TRBV19 with TRBJ2-7, with TRBD2 as a possible D gene (6 bases). Germline CDR1 is LNHDA and CDR2 is SQIVND (reference sequence). V gave up 4 bases and J gave up 0 bases, with 16 bases separating them. The CDR3 is 16 amino acids. CDR3 in amino acids: CASSRRADIVSYEQYF. DNA for the CDR3: TGTGCCAGTAGTAGGAGGGCGGACATCGTCTCCTACGAGCAGTACTTC.

This clonotype was seen ten or more times. The chain carries TRBV7-8 and TRBJ2-7; 11 bases map to TRBD2. The V gene end was trimmed by 6 bases and the J gene end by 7 bases; junction bases not matched to a gene: 14. Per the germline V gene, CDR1 is SGHVS and CDR2 is FQNEAQ. The CDR3 spans 16 residues. This chain's CDR3 is CASSTPGLAVPREQYF. The CDR3 DNA is TGTGCCAGCAGTACGCCGGGACTAGCGGTCCCTAGGGAGCAGTACTTC. The full variable domain, with the rest looked up from reference TRBV7-8 and TRBJ2-7, is GAGVSQSPRYKVAKRGQDVALRCDPISGHVSLFWYQQALGQGPEFLTYFQNEAQLDKSGLPSDRFFAERPEGSVSTLKIQRTQQEDSAVYLCASSTPGLAVPREQYFGPGTRLTVT.

This clonotype was picked up a small number of times. The chain couples TRBV12-3 or TRBV12-4 to TRBJ2-5; D not certain. The CDR3 runs 14 residues. Trimming cost V 1 base and J 4 bases, with 10 bases left between them. CDR3 in DNA: TGTGCCAGCAGTTTAGTCATTAGAGGAGAGACCCAGTACTTC. Protein sequence: CASSLVIRGETQYF.

The V call is TRBV3-1, the J call TRBJ2-3; 7 bases map to TRBD2. The CDR3 is 12 residues long. With 3 bases clipped from V and 8 bases from J, the junction kept 2 bases outside the gene matches. Germline lookup yields CDR1 LGHDT and CDR2 YNNKEL (reference sequence). This CDR3 reads CASSQWEGTQYF. DNA for the CDR3: TGTGCCAGCAGCCAGTGGGAGGGTACGCAGTATTTT.

The genes are TRBV12-3 or TRBV12-4 and TRBJ1-5; D is possibly TRBD1 (5 bases). The CDR3 runs to 18 residues. V was cut by 3 bases and J by 0 bases, with 18 bases left in between. CDR3 residues: CASSFYSTGSYSNQPQHF. CDR3 sequence (DNA): TGTGCCAGCAGTTTTTACTCTACAGGAAGTTATAGCAATCAGCCCCAGCATTTT.

The chain has TRBV7-9 and TRBJ2-2; a weak D match, TRBD2 (6 bases). The germline V and J ends were trimmed by 5 bases and 3 bases, with 16 bases remaining between them. The length of the CDR3 is 16 residues. CDR1 and CDR2 (germline): SEHNR, FQNEAQ (reference sequence). The CDR3 DNA is TGTGCCAGCAGCGCCTGGGCCAGGAGGGACACCGGGGAGCTGTTTTTT. Residues: CASSAWARRDTGELFF.

This clonotype was found a few times. The chain carries TRBV29-1 and TRBJ1-1, with a tentative D call TRBD1 (6 bases). With 5 bases removed from V and 1 base from J, the gap between germline ends came to 11 bases. CDR1 SQVTM and CDR2 ANQGSEA come from the germline V gene. The CDR3 has 13 amino acids. The CDR3 spells CSVLRGENTEAFF. CDR3 nucleotides: TGCAGCGTTCTCAGGGGCGAGAACACTGAAGCTTTCTTT.

The chain is built from TRBV20-1 and TRBJ2-1, with 8 nucleotides matching TRBD2. The junction had 21 bases not matched to a gene; V was cut back by 1 base and J by 4 bases. The CDR3 sequence is 20 residues long. Germline CDR1 is DFQATT and CDR2 is SNEGSKA (reference sequence). CDR3 DNA sequence: TGCAGTGCTAGAGCACCTCCCGGAGCTAGCGGGTCAACAGATTACAATGAGCAGTTCTTC. Amino acid sequence: CSARAPPGASGSTDYNEQFF.

The chain uses TRBV5-1 and TRBJ2-1, with TRBD1 matching 7 bases. Germline V gives CDR1 SGHRS, CDR2 YFSETQ. Germline trimming cut 1 base from V and 9 bases from J; bases unmatched to any gene: 13. This CDR3 region has 16 residues. CDR3 sequence (DNA): TGCGCCAGCAGCTTGTCGTTTGGGACAGTTTTGTCTGAGCAGTTCTTC. Protein sequence: CASSLSFGTVLSEQFF.

At least ten counts were recorded for this clonotype. The chain combines TRBV7-6 with TRBJ2-7, with D perhaps TRBD1 (6 bases). The V gene lost 5 bases and the J gene lost 2 bases, with 16 bases spanning the gap. The CDR3 totals 15 residues. Germline-derived CDR1 and CDR2 are SGHVS and FNYEAQ. The CDR3 sequence is CASSEGPGQTYEQYF. The CDR3 nucleotides are TGTGCCAGCAGCGAGGGACCTGGACAGACCTACGAGCAGTACTTC.

The rearrangement uses TRBV7-2 and TRBJ2-6; D gene ambiguous. V was shortened by 6 bases and J by 2 bases, with 8 bases between the two germline ends. The germline gives CDR1 SGHTA, CDR2 FQGNSA. The CDR3 runs 14 residues. The CDR3 nucleotides are TGTGCCAGCAGGCCCCTAACTGGGGCCAACGTCCTGACTTTC. Encoded protein: CASRPLTGANVLTF.

For the CDR3, the DNA is TGTGCCAGCAGAGTCGGCCTTCCAAATTCACCCCTCCACTTT. Its protein is CASRVGLPNSPLHF. The chain links TRBV5-6 to TRBJ1-6; D remains ambiguous. There are 14 residues in the CDR3. Germline CDR1 and CDR2: SGHDT and YYEEEE. The V end lost 5 bases, the J end lost 7 bases, and 13 bases lay between the germline ends.

This clonotype appeared a few times. The CDR3 sequence: CASSELPWETQYF. CDR3 DNA: TGTGCCAGCAGTGAACTCCCGTGGGAGACCCAGTACTTC. The chain recombines TRBV2 with TRBJ2-5, with D unclear. Germline V gene data show CDR1 as SNHLY and CDR2 as FYNNEI. V was pared by 2 bases and J by 5 bases, with 9 bases between. The CDR3 runs 13 residues.

The chain has TRBV10-3 and TRBJ1-1, with D unresolved. Germline V CDR1 and CDR2: ENHRY, SYGVKD. V was cut by 0 bases and J by 4 bases, with 6 bases left in between. The CDR3 runs to 13 residues. The CDR3 sequence is CAISESLSTEAFF. CDR3 coding DNA: TGTGCCATCAGTGAGTCGTTAAGCACTGAAGCTTTCTTT.